This T cell receptor beta chain was captured in a study of control samples from healthy donors and cancer patients. Trimming removed 5 bases from V and 2 bases from J, with 6 bases in between. The CDR3 spans 13 residues. CDR1 is KGHDR and CDR2 is SFDVKD in the germline V gene. Sequenced by immunoSEQ multiplex PCR; TCRdb stores in-frame clones only, minus some. The sample has around 82,000 clones; over 75% are singletons. The sample consisted of blood. The clonotype was recovered from a man aged 45-60 years in good health. V is TRBV24-1 and J is TRBJ1-3; D remains ambiguous. The CDR3, as DNA: TGTGCCACCAGTGGAACGGCTGGAAACACCATATATTTT. Its translation: CATSGTAGNTIYF.